This entry features one T cell receptor (beta chain) sequence. A few counts support this clonotype. Its antigen target is currently unknown. No much larger clonotype is one base removed from it; base qualities were not supplied. The data belong to a study of T cells after yellow fever vaccination (dated by TCRdb to about 2019). With regard to the full study: The SMART-Seq v4 Ultra Low Input RNA kit was used to prepare libraries from fractions with low cell numbers. To follow T-cell clones before and after primary and booster YFV17D yellow fever vaccination, bulk TCR alpha and beta repertoires were sequenced over time. Two healthy male donors, one aged 18 to 30 and one aged 30 to 40 years, were included in the cohort. Blood was collected at multiple timepoints before and after primary and secondary immunization, and bulk PBMC replicates and cell subsets were isolated.

TCRdb shows the sequencer as Illumina NovaSeq 6000. TCR cDNA was synthesized by 5'RACE template switching, through which a universal primer site and unique molecular identifiers were introduced. Priming of cDNA synthesis was performed from both the TCR alpha and TCR beta constant segments. Two PCR steps were used to amplify libraries, with sample barcodes and sequencing adapters being added in the second step. Sequencing of the libraries was done on either Illumina HiSeq 2500 (2x100 bp) or NovaSeq (2x150 bp). Per the authors' processing: Reads were demultiplexed and collapsed into UMI consensus sequences with MIGEC, and V(D)J alignment was performed with MiXCR. Using edgeR on replicate PBMC samples, clonotypes were called vaccine-responding if FDR was below 0.01 and the log2 fold change was above 5 up to day 15. CD4 or CD8 identity was assigned to each bulk clonotype according to whether the clonotype was present at higher abundance in the sequenced CD4 repertoire or the sequenced CD8 repertoire. In TCRdb, the public reads were trimmed at Q25 with fastp and aligned with MiXCR, with productive beta chains retained. Entries are consolidated by CDR3 protein sequence, retaining the most common genes and DNA. The V and J calls here are based on TCRdb, not the publication. The table for this sample lists more than 300,000 distinct CDR3 sequences; about 10% of them were counted only once. The ten largest account for under 4% of the sample.

The label giving this sample's treatment or condition can be read as: live attenuated yellow fever vaccine strain. A standard Ficoll-Paque protocol was used to isolate PBMCs from peripheral blood. Dynabeads CD4 and CD8 positive selection kits were used to isolate CD4 and CD8 T-cell fractions. TriZol was used to extract RNA from bulk PBMCs, from CD4 and CD8 fractions, and from dextramer-positive and dextramer-negative fractions. CDR1 SNHLY and CDR2 FYNNEI were looked up in the germline V gene. The CDR3 sequence holds 19 residues, the cysteine and phenylalanine included. The read is trimmed to its CDR3 DNA, 57 bases read in frame from base 1. Ends trimmed: V by 6 bases, J by 0 bases; bases unmatched to a gene: 16. The paper as a whole reports these results and caveats: A small share of clonotypes was detected in both CD4 and CD8 compartments, with the overlap likely arising from convergent recombination. FACS-sorted repertoires could contain abundant contaminating clonotypes from the bulk population, so computational filtering was required. Most clones expanded after primary vaccination (almost 97% of CD4 and roughly 88% of CD8) were re-detected after the booster, suggesting that broad memory maintenance occurred. Only a couple of donors were included in the study, so the extent to which the findings can be generalized is limited. Compared with the primary T-cell response, the secondary T-cell response was faster but weaker, reaching its peak on day 5 rather than on day 15.

The sequencing used CD4+ T cells sorted from PBMCs, collected 45 days after the yellow fever booster vaccination. The rearranged chain carries TRBV2 and TRBJ2-5; TRBD2 aligns with 10 central bases. This TCR was recovered from a man between 18 and 35 years old who received the YFV17D yellow fever vaccine. The DNA is TGTGCCAGCAGCGGGGAGCGAGGAGCGGGGGGGACCCACCAAGAGACCCAGTACTTC. It specifies CASSGERGAGGTHQETQYF.